This T cell receptor beta chain derives from a study of CD8 T cells in ankylosing spondylitis. Findings of the study overall: Past studies reported some motif variants in reactive arthritis synovial fluid and blood. Typical of ankylosing spondylitis blood, it appeared, was a TCR beta motif of 7 or 8 highly homologous variants.

Trimming shortened V by 2 bases and J by 5 bases, and 5 bases separated the two germline ends. This CDR3 has 13 residues. The germline V gene encodes CDR1 SGDLS and CDR2 YYNGEE. In this sample, this clonotype turned up many times. What it binds is not known. TCRdb fed the 5' RACE reads into MiXCR, producing one record per CDR3 protein. The table has some 200,000 distinct CDR3 sequences, roughly 25% seen once; the top ten hold under 8%. The sequenced sample consisted of blood, either unsorted or a sorted T cell fraction (not recorded which). The receptor was derived from a male donor with ankylosing spondylitis or in good health (not recorded which). This sequence joins TRBV9 and TRBJ1-6; D not certain. The CDR3 DNA follows: TGTGCCAGCAGCGTGGGAAATAATTCACCCCTCCACTTT. This sequence encodes CASSVGNNSPLHF.